The T cell receptor (beta chain) described here comes from a study of T cells in localized non-small cell lung cancer. General observations from the study: Among the tissues sampled, uninvolved adjacent lung had the highest T cell clonality, above tumor. Heterogeneity stays possible, as sequencing covered only one tumor region.

Turning to this clone: Its antigen is currently unknown.

Germline trimming cut 0 bases from V and 8 bases from J; bases unmatched to any gene: 8. This CDR3 has 15 amino acids. CDR1 SGHNT and CDR2 YYREEE come from the germline V gene (reference sequence). The data were produced by immunoSEQ multiplex PCR, yet TCRdb's version contains in-frame clones alone and is incomplete. The profile covers some 20,000 clones, with approximately 87% appearing a single time and 10% to 15% taken by the ten largest. The TCR comes from a man aged 35 to 69 with stage II squamous cell lung carcinoma. The rearrangement uses TRBV5-4 and TRBJ1-2; 9 nucleotides agree with TRBD1. The sample here was PBMCs, taken before any cancer treatment. The CDR3: CASSLGAGGQGGYTF. The CDR3 coding sequence is TGTGCCAGCAGCTTGGGAGCAGGGGGACAGGGAGGCTACACCTTC.